This TCR beta chain was profiled in a study of T-cell memory formation after mild COVID-19. TCRdb re-called the 5' RACE reads through MiXCR, storing one row per CDR3 protein. The sample lists more than 14,000 distinct CDR3 sequences, around 21% occurring once. This clonotype came up many times. The germline gives CDR1 DFQATT, CDR2 SNEGSKA (reference sequence). This CDR3 contains 10 residues. Sequenced sample: PBMCs or a T cell subset sorted from them (not recorded which). The chain couples TRBV20-1 to TRBJ1-5; D gene unclear. This clonotype was sampled from a man between 18 and 35 years old who had mild COVID-19 (a few samples of this study predate the infection). Cell type and time point are not known. The CDR3 sequence is CSPQNQPQHF. CDR3 bases: TGCAGCCCGCAAAATCAGCCCCAGCATTTT.